The 10 T cell receptor beta chains in this list originate from one sample, sequenced in a study of tumor-infiltrating lymphocytes in primary liver carcinoma. A constant-region primer served to make TCR beta cDNA from about 500 ng total RNA. Investigators got TCR beta libraries out of three nested multiplex PCR rounds, done with slightly modified ARM-PCR. Amplification in the first two PCR rounds was performed using TRBV1-TRBV30 forward primers and a C-beta reverse primer for approximately 10 cycles each. TCRdb fed the multiplex PCR reads into MiXCR, producing one record per CDR3 protein. Among roughly 100,000 distinct CDR3 sequences listed, about 63% were seen once. Between 20 and 30 mg of unsorted bulk tissue served as the source from which RNA and DNA were co-extracted. Sequencing was carried out using liver tumor tissue from sampling region 2. The subset here: tumor region T2, inferior pole. These receptors originate from a woman aged 60-75 years with primary liver carcinoma and hepatitis B virus infection.

This sequence joins TRBV29-1 and TRBJ1-1; D possibly corresponds to TRBD1 (5 bases). The CDR3 has 14 residues. Germline lookup yields CDR1 SQVTM and CDR2 ANQGSEA. The V gene lost 7 bases and the J gene lost 4 bases, with 19 bases spanning the gap. CDR3 coding DNA: TGCAGCGCGATTAAACAGGAAGGCGCCACTGAAGCTTTCTTT. Translating it yields CSAIKQEGATEAFF.

This clonotype was picked up many times. V is TRBV10-1 and J is TRBJ2-1, with TRBD1 identical over 10 bases. Losses at the gene ends were 4 bases for V and 4 bases for J; bases not matched to a gene: 10. Germline values: CDR1 WNHNN, CDR2 SYGVQD (reference sequence). CDR3 length: 17 residues. CDR3 loop: CASSGTRDRGAYNEQFF. The CDR3 DNA follows: TGCGCCAGCAGTGGAACCAGGGACAGGGGCGCATACAATGAGCAGTTCTTC.

In regard to this clonotype: The junction shows a germline mismatch at one end, possibly a read error. The chain combines TRBV11-2 with TRBJ2-5; 9 bases match TRBD1. The germline CDR1 and CDR2 sequences are SGHAT and FQNNGV. This CDR3 is 14 amino acids long. The CDR3 DNA reads TGTGGCAGCAACTGGAGACAGGGGGAAGGGACCCAGTATTTC. Protein: CGSNWRQGEGTQYF.

The V and J genes are TRBV20-1 and TRBJ2-7; possible D gene TRBD2, 6 bases. CDR1 and CDR2 (germline): DFQATT, SNEGSKA (reference sequence). With 6 bases removed from V and 3 bases from J, the gap between germline ends came to 24 bases. This CDR3 has 16 amino acids. CDR3 coding DNA: TGCAGTGCGACGGCCCCGGTCGGGCTAGCGCACTACGAGCAGTACTTC. Translation: CSATAPVGLAHYEQYF.

Notes on this clonotype: Germline is not matched at one junction end, which may reflect a read error. The rearrangement links TRBV12-3 or TRBV12-4 to TRBJ2-7, with 7 bases that match TRBD1. The CDR3 is made up of 14 amino acids. CDR3 sequence (DNA): TGTGTCAGCAGTACCCGGGACAGATTCTACGGGCAGTACTTC. Translating gives CVSSTRDRFYGQYF.

This clonotype was picked up a small number of times. This chain uses TRBV7-9 with TRBJ2-3, with 8 bases identical to TRBD2. The CDR3 loop spans 16 amino acids. Trimming took 0 bases from V and 4 from J; bases not matched to a gene: 6. The germline CDR1 and CDR2 sequences are SEHNR and FQNEAQ (reference sequence). Here the CDR3 DNA reads TGTGCCAGCAGCTTAGCGACGAGCGGGAGTTCAGATACGCAGTATTTT. Translating it yields CASSLATSGSSDTQYF.

As to this clonotype: The junction shows a germline mismatch at one end, possibly a read error. V gene TRBV6-5 combines with J gene TRBJ1-6; D ambiguous. Looked up from germline, CDR1 is MNHEY and CDR2 is SVGAGI. The CDR3 covers 15 residues. The CDR3 sequence is CANSYSESVGSPLHF. In DNA form, the CDR3 reads TGTGCCAACAGTTACTCTGAGAGTGTTGGATCACCCCTCCACTTT.

Details on this clonotype: Given a much more abundant clone one base away, this may be a read error. The rearrangement links TRBV7-8 to TRBJ2-2, with 10 bases aligning to TRBD2. CDR1 is SGHVS, CDR2 FQNEAQ, per germline. The length of the CDR3 is 15 residues. The trim removed 3 bases at V and 4 bases at J, leaving 2 bases unmatched. CDR3 sequence reads: CASSLGLASTGELFF. The CDR3 coding sequence is TGTGCCAGCAGCTTGGGACTAGCGAGCACCGGGGAGCTGTTTTTT.

This clonotype was counted many times. DNA for the CDR3: TGTGCCAGCAGTTCGACAGGCGGTGAGAACACTGAAGCTTTCTTT. Protein product: CASSSTGGENTEAFF. The V gene is TRBV28, the J gene TRBJ1-1; D perhaps matches TRBD1 (6 bases). The V end lost 4 bases, the J end lost 1 base, and 13 bases lay between the germline ends. This CDR3 spans 15 amino acids. Germline V gives CDR1 MDHEN, CDR2 SYDVKM.

About this clonotype itself: The junction departs from germline at one end; a sequencing error may be responsible. This chain uses TRBV11-2 with TRBJ2-7, with D unresolved. The CDR3 has 11 residues. Germline CDR1 reads SGHAT; CDR2 reads FQNNGV. CDR3 DNA: TGTGCTAGCAGCCTGGACTACGAGCAGTACTTC. This sequence encodes CASSLDYEQYF.